This T cell receptor (beta chain) was retrieved from a study of blood T cell repertoires in COVID-19 (dated by TCRdb to 2020 to 2021). Regarding the complete study: Collaborator samples came from the United States, Italy and Spain and covered acute and convalescent phases of COVID-19. Samples came from the ongoing ImmuneRACE study (first 160 participants) plus 1,254 subjects from 6 global collaborators. The prospective study material was composed of cDNA or gDNA derived from T cells, B-cell-depleted T cells, or PBMCs. Deeply sampled blood TCRbeta repertoires from subjects exposed to, actively infected with, or recovered from COVID-19 were included in the dataset. Where available, HLA class I and class II types were taken from metadata supplied by the sample provider and were not determined by assay-based typing. Sample metadata almost always included a de-identified subject ID, COVID-19 status, age in years and sex. The repertoires were released in a freely available public database meant as a resource for research on the immune response to SARS-CoV-2.

Turning to this clone: Its binding antigen is unknown. The record has no base qualities; no much larger clone is one base away.

Study-level results and caveats: The quantity of clinical and demographic metadata differed by source and by participant and was supplied without curation.

TCRbeta CDR3 regions were amplified from genomic DNA by means of the immunoSEQ Assay, a bias-controlled multiplex PCR. The study's own analysis went as follows. Nucleated cell counts per sample were estimated from amplification of reference gene primers within the assay. Sequence reads were collapsed and filtered to measure the absolute abundance of every unique TCRbeta CDR3 rearrangement. For each sample, productive Simpson clonality was calculated as the square root of Simpson's diversity index across productive rearrangements. Held by TCRdb, this immuneACCESS table contains in-frame sequences only and omits some clones. Under half of the omission traces to an unresolved V gene where checked; the cause of the rest is unknown. V and J calls plus clone size are reproduced from that table; the DNA served to infer D and trimming. This sample gives fewer than 250,000 clones in total; roughly 81% of them show up just once. The top ten clones comprise 4.5% to 6% of the sample.

Each collaborating institution followed its own protocols to collect whole blood in K2EDTA tubes. Collaborator samples were shipped for TCRbeta analysis as frozen whole blood, isolated PBMCs, or DNA extracted from either sample type. CDR1 and CDR2, looked up from the germline V gene, are MGHDK and SYGVNS. The CDR3 covers 15 residues, taking in both the cysteine and the phenylalanine. The DNA shown is the 45-base CDR3, in frame from base 1. V is pruned by 4 bases and J by 8 bases, leaving 12 bases of the junction without a gene match. The sequence was collected from a woman in her 70s with active or convalescent COVID-19. The rearrangement combines TRBV25-1 with TRBJ1-2; 8 bases in the middle match TRBD1. The sample comprised peripheral blood. The nucleotide sequence is given as TGTGCCAGCAGTGGTAGACAGGGGAAAGGGAAAGGCTACACCTTC. It translates to CASSGRQGKGKGYTF.